These 14 T cell receptor beta chains were all obtained from the same sample, sequenced in a study of cytomegalovirus exposure and HLA in healthy donors (dated by TCRdb to about 2017). Library generation was performed with the immunoSEQ multiplex PCR assay. The multiplex PCR relied on a mix of 60 forward primers for TCR Vbeta segments and 13 reverse primers for TCR Jbeta segments. This is the immuneACCESS table as TCRdb keeps it, with only in-frame sequences that have V and J called. A part of the clones is gone; compared with another copy, unresolved V genes explain less than half, and the rest is unexplained. A total of tens of thousands of clones appear in this sample, more than 60% of them only once. The ten top clones hold roughly 3% of the sample. The sample consisted of PBMCs. Receptors originate from a man aged 45-65 years in good health and CMV-seropositive.

This chain joins TRBV9 and TRBJ2-1; TRBD2 is a possible D gene (6 bases). Deletions cut 0 bases from V and 7 bases from J, with 11 bases between. In germline, CDR1 is SGDLS, CDR2 YYNGEE. The CDR3 covers 14 residues. This CDR3 reads CASSVVTGSNEQFF. CDR3 coding DNA: TGTGCCAGCAGCGTAGTCACCGGGAGTAATGAGCAGTTCTTC.

The rearrangement links TRBV4-2 to TRBJ2-7, with TRBD2 identical over 8 bases. After removal of 8 bases from V and 5 bases from J, the junction contained 11 bases not matched to a gene. In germline, CDR1 is LGHNA, CDR2 YNFKEQ. This CDR3 has 14 amino acids. The CDR3 DNA reads as TGTGCCAGCGGCATCATTAGCGGGATCCACGAGCAGTACTTC. Translation gives CASGIISGIHEQYF.

The chain recombines TRBV4-1 with TRBJ2-7, with TRBD1 matching over 8 bases. The CDR3 extends over 15 amino acids. The junction had 9 bases not matched to a gene; V was cut back by 0 bases and J by 8 bases. Germline V gene sequence: CDR1 MGHRA, CDR2 YSYEKL. Here the CDR3 reads CASSQDRGPSLQQYF. DNA of the CDR3: TGCGCCAGCAGCCAAGACAGGGGGCCGTCCCTTCAGCAGTACTTC.

This clone was found once. The sample holds other DNA sequences that translate to the same CDR3. The genes are TRBV5-1 and TRBJ1-1; perhaps TRBD1 as D (5 bases). The V gene lost 3 bases and the J gene lost 1 base, with 10 bases spanning the gap. This CDR3 spans 14 amino acids. Germline V gene data show CDR1 as SGHRS and CDR2 as YFSETQ. The CDR3 reads CASSSGGGNTEAFF. In DNA form, the CDR3 reads TGCGCCAGCAGCTCGGGGGGAGGGAACACTGAAGCTTTCTTT.

CDR3 loop: CASSFYRRVMTEAFF. DNA for the CDR3: TGTGCCAGCAGCTTTTACCGCAGGGTAATGACTGAAGCTTTCTTT. The chain joins TRBV5-6 to TRBJ1-1, with D possibly matching TRBD1 (5 bases). The CDR3 runs 15 residues. Germline values: CDR1 SGHDT, CDR2 YYEEEE. V was cut by 2 bases and J by 5 bases, with 16 bases left in between.

The J gene is TRBJ2-7, the V gene TRBV5-1; 7 positions match TRBD2. CDR3 length: 13 amino acids. CDR1 and CDR2 (germline): SGHRS, YFSETQ. V was clipped by 4 bases and J by 4 bases; unmatched bases: 5. CDR3 sequence: CASSGSSGYEQYF. DNA of the CDR3: TGCGCCAGCAGCGGATCTAGCGGTTACGAGCAGTACTTC.

The chain combines TRBV6-1 with TRBJ2-7; TRBD2 aligns across 8 bases. The CDR3 is 16 residues long. Unmatched junction bases numbered 6, after V lost 2 bases and J lost 0 bases. Per germline, CDR1 MNHNS and CDR2 SASEGT. The CDR3 nucleotides read TGTGCCAGCAGTGAATCGGTAGCGGGAAACTCCTACGAGCAGTACTTC. Translating gives CASSESVAGNSYEQYF.

This clone was seen once. The chain employs TRBV9 and TRBJ2-2, with 9 bases matching TRBD2. The germline CDR1 and CDR2 sequences are SGDLS and YYNGEE. CDR3 length: 17 residues. Germline trimming cut 3 bases from V and 7 bases from J; bases unmatched to any gene: 13. CDR3 residues: CASSGPGREGQVGELFF. The CDR3 region has the DNA TGTGCCAGCAGCGGACCAGGGCGGGAGGGCCAAGTCGGGGAGCTGTTTTTT.

The V call is TRBV5-1, the J call TRBJ2-1, with 14 bases that match TRBD2. Germline trimming cut 3 bases from V and 6 bases from J; bases unmatched to any gene: 5. The CDR3 is made up of 16 amino acids. The germline gives CDR1 SGHRS, CDR2 YFSETQ. CDR3 DNA: TGCGCCAGCAGCTGGGTTGGACTAGCGGGGGGCAATGAGCAGTTCTTC. Amino acid sequence: CASSWVGLAGGNEQFF.

The chain uses TRBV11-2 and TRBJ2-3; TRBD1 matches 7 bases. The J segment lost 8 bases and the V segment lost 5 bases, leaving 4 bases of the junction unmatched. Germline assignment: CDR1 SGHAT and CDR2 FQNNGV. This CDR3 has 12 residues. The CDR3 sequence: CASSRDRLTQYF. The CDR3 DNA reads TGTGCCAGCAGCCGGGACAGACTTACGCAGTATTTT.

J is TRBJ2-3 and V is TRBV4-3; tentatively, D is TRBD2 (6 bases). V lost 4 bases to trimming and J lost 0 bases, with 14 bases between them. Germline-derived CDR1 and CDR2 are LGHNA and YSLEER. The CDR3 sequence is 16 residues long. CDR3 sequence: CASSLQFSGSTDTQYF. The CDR3 nucleotides are TGCGCCAGCAGCCTCCAATTTAGCGGAAGCACAGATACGCAGTATTTT.

V usage is TRBV11-2 and J usage is TRBJ1-1, with D perhaps TRBD1 (6 bases). CDR1 SGHAT and CDR2 FQNNGV come from the germline V gene. This CDR3 is 16 amino acids long. The V and J ends lost 0 bases and 3 bases respectively, with 14 bases between them. The CDR3 coding sequence is TGTGCCAGCAGCTTAGAAGGGCAGGGGCGATACACTGAAGCTTTCTTT. This sequence encodes CASSLEGQGRYTEAFF.

This chain links TRBV9 with TRBJ2-7; TRBD1 is a possible D gene (5 bases). The ends were cut back, 0 bases at V and 1 base at J, with 11 bases in the middle. This CDR3 is 15 amino acids long. Germline-derived CDR1 and CDR2 are SGDLS and YYNGEE. In DNA, the CDR3 is TGTGCCAGCAGCGTAGGGGGCGCCGCTTCCTACGAGCAGTACTTC. Translated, it gives CASSVGGAASYEQYF.

This clone was seen a handful of times. The CDR3 reads CASSKVNKGTVNTEAFF. The CDR3 DNA reads as TGTGCCAGCAGCAAAGTTAATAAGGGGACAGTGAACACTGAAGCTTTCTTT. This sequence joins TRBV21-1 and TRBJ1-1; the table names TRBD1, a call not compared with the DNA. TRBV21-1 is termed a pseudogene. The CDR3 length is 17 residues.